This section outlines one T cell receptor beta chain sequence together with its context. This sample was included in a study of shared clonotypes between healthy human individuals. Genomic DNA (from each subset) was split evenly across several immunoSEQ plates. Assay used: immunoSEQ multiplex PCR; TCRdb lists only in-frame clones, some missing. Of about 2.5 million clones in the sample, around 93% were seen once. The study drew its donors from healthy HIV-negative adults without recent acute infections or vaccinations. The V end was cut by 5 bases, the J end by 1 base, with 12 bases between. The CDR3 has 15 residues. Germline CDR1 is SEHNR and CDR2 is FQNEAQ (reference sequence).

The specimen was naive CD4+ T cells from PBMCs. Subset noted: CD45RA+ positively selected. The chain carries TRBV7-9 and TRBJ1-5; D may be TRBD1 (6 bases). The origin of this receptor is a man between 18 and 29 years old in good health. Some clones in this sample may be carry-over from other donors' samples. DNA for the CDR3: TGTGCCAGCAGCCGATCTGGGACAAGCAATCAGCCCCAGCATTTT. Translation gives CASSRSGTSNQPQHF.